The 23 T cell receptor beta chains listed next were all sequenced from one sample in a study of cytomegalovirus exposure and HLA in healthy donors. The PCR ran on 60 Vbeta and 13 Jbeta primers. The table came from immunoSEQ multiplex PCR; TCRdb's copy has only in-frame clones and leaves some out. This table holds under 200,000 clones, roughly an eighth found once. Material: PBMCs. The receptors were gathered from a man aged 50 or older in good health and CMV-seropositive.

This clone was counted a few times. The rearrangement joins TRBV7-8 to TRBJ1-2; 9 bases agree with TRBD1. CDR1 and CDR2 from the germline V gene are SGHVS and FQNEAQ. V was clipped by 1 base and J by 2 bases; unmatched bases: 2. CDR3 length equals 15 residues. CDR3 sequence reads: CASSLEDRGNYGYTF. For the CDR3, the DNA is TGTGCCAGCAGCTTAGAGGACAGGGGCAACTATGGCTACACCTTC.

This clone has just a few counts. The chain couples TRBV5-1 to TRBJ1-2; 7 nucleotides line up with TRBD1. Germline V CDR1 and CDR2: SGHRS, YFSETQ. V was clipped by 4 bases and J by 0 bases; unmatched bases: 9. The CDR3 has 16 amino acids. In DNA form, the CDR3 reads TGCGCCAGCAGCCCCCGACAGGGCCTAGCTAACTATGGCTACACCTTC. Encoded protein: CASSPRQGLANYGYTF.

This sequence joins TRBV6-6 and TRBJ2-7, with 8 bases fitting TRBD1. Unmatched junction bases numbered 5, after V lost 4 bases and J lost 3 bases. Germline CDR1 is MNHNY and CDR2 is SVGAGI (reference sequence). The CDR3 runs 14 residues. Here the CDR3 reads CASSSPGQGYEQYF. In DNA, the CDR3 is TGTGCCAGCAGTTCCCCCGGACAGGGCTACGAGCAGTACTTC.

The chain employs TRBV4-3 and TRBJ2-1; 9 bases agree with TRBD2. This CDR3 spans 15 amino acids. CDR1 and CDR2 (germline): LGHNA, YSLEER. The J segment lost 7 bases and the V segment lost 5 bases, leaving 9 bases of the junction unmatched. The CDR3 bases are TGCGCCAGCAGCGAGTCAGCGGGGGGCTCTAATGAGCAGTTCTTC. Translated: CASSESAGGSNEQFF.

This clone was detected a few times. The rearrangement links TRBV7-3 to TRBJ2-3, with TRBD2 identical over 8 bases. In germline, CDR1 is SGHTA, CDR2 FQGTGA. The V and J ends lost 4 bases and 0 bases, in that order; junction bases with no gene match: 9. The CDR3 runs to 17 residues. The CDR3 DNA sequence: TGTGCCAGCAGCTCAACCGGGGGGGCGCGAAGCACAGATACGCAGTATTTT. Its protein is CASSSTGGARSTDTQYF.

The gene calls are TRBV19 and TRBJ2-2; 8 bases are a match to TRBD2. V lost 3 bases, J lost 6 bases, and 9 bases stayed unmatched. Germline CDR1 and CDR2: LNHDA and SQIVND (reference sequence). The CDR3 is made up of 16 amino acids. The CDR3 coding sequence is TGTGCCAGTAGTATGGGCGTCCCTAGCGGGTCCGGGGAGCTGTTTTTT. Translation gives CASSMGVPSGSGELFF.

The chain combines TRBV10-3 with TRBJ1-1; 8 bases are shared with TRBD1. V shed 8 bases, J shed 1 base, and the junction held 12 bases outside the gene matches. Germline lookup yields CDR1 ENHRY and CDR2 SYGVKD. CDR3 size: 16 residues. The CDR3 here is CAISEQGAAKNTEAFF. DNA for the CDR3: TGTGCCATCTCTGAGCAGGGGGCCGCAAAGAACACTGAAGCTTTCTTT.

This chain joins TRBV9 and TRBJ1-2; D perhaps matches TRBD1 (6 bases). V lost 2 bases and J 8 bases, leaving 13 bases between the germline ends. CDR1 is SGDLS and CDR2 is YYNGEE in the germline V gene. This CDR3 spans 13 amino acids. The DNA for the CDR3 is TGTGCCAGCAGCGTCTCTACAGGGTACGGCTACACCTTC. This sequence encodes CASSVSTGYGYTF. The full variable domain, rest sourced from reference TRBV9 and TRBJ1-2, is DSGVTQTPKHLITATGQRVTLRCSPRSGDLSVYWYQQSLDQGLQFLIQYYNGEERAKGNILERFSAQQFPDLHSELNLSSLELGDSALYFCASSVSTGYGYTFGSGTRLTVV.

This chain links TRBV6-5 with TRBJ1-6; 9 nucleotides align to TRBD1. CDR1 and CDR2 (germline): MNHEY, SVGAGI. Losses at the gene ends were 6 bases for V and 7 bases for J; bases not matched to a gene: 7. This CDR3 has 15 residues. CDR3 sequence: CASRGTGKWNSPLHF. The CDR3 DNA reads as TGTGCCAGCAGGGGGACAGGGAAATGGAATTCACCCCTCCACTTT.

This clone was seen a few times. The chain recombines TRBV5-4 with TRBJ2-3; 7 nucleotides match TRBD2. Germline CDR1 and CDR2: SGHNT and YYREEE (reference sequence). With V trimmed by 5 bases and J by 4 bases, 1 base remained unmatched. The CDR3 consists of 12 residues. CDR3 amino acids: CASSAGADTQYF. The DNA of the CDR3 is TGTGCCAGCAGTGCGGGGGCAGATACGCAGTATTTT.

There are a few counts of this clone. The rearrangement links TRBV29-1 to TRBJ2-5; no firm D call. Germline V gene data show CDR1 as SQVTM and CDR2 as ANQGSEA. V lost 3 bases and J 2 bases, leaving 4 bases between the germline ends. The CDR3 sequence is 11 residues long. CDR3 sequence: CSVDRQETQYF. As DNA, the CDR3 is TGCAGCGTTGACCGGCAAGAGACCCAGTACTTC.

This rearrangement joins TRBV6-5 to TRBJ1-2, with D unclear. In germline, CDR1 is MNHEY, CDR2 SVGAGI. V lost 7 bases and J lost 0, with 15 bases in between. This CDR3 region has 15 residues. The CDR3 nucleotides read TGTGCCAGCACCCGGAGAGGTCTAGCTAACTATGGCTACACCTTC. This codes for CASTRRGLANYGYTF.

This clone was seen a few times. The V gene is TRBV30, the J gene TRBJ1-2; unclear D gene. This CDR3 spans 14 amino acids. Germline V lookup: CDR1 GTSNPN, CDR2 SVGIG (reference sequence). V was pared by 0 bases and J by 8 bases, with 16 bases between. The CDR3 is CAWSVLRETGGYTF. CDR3 DNA sequence: TGTGCCTGGAGTGTACTGAGGGAAACTGGCGGCTACACCTTC.

In DNA form, the CDR3 reads TGTGCCAGCAGTGACAAGCGGGGGGGCCATGAGCAGTTCTTC. Translated, it gives CASSDKRGGHEQFF. The V call is TRBV6-4, the J call TRBJ2-1; 10 positions agree with TRBD2. V shed 2 bases and J 8 bases; nucleotides not matched to a gene: 3. Germline V lookup: CDR1 MRHNA, CDR2 SNTAGT. The CDR3 covers 14 residues.

This chain links TRBV5-6 with TRBJ1-2; D is ambiguous. CDR1 is SGHDT and CDR2 is YYEEEE in the germline V gene. The CDR3 sequence is 13 residues long. Between the trimmed V and J ends, which lost 0 bases and 4 bases, there was a span of 7 bases. Written as DNA, the CDR3 is TGTGCCAGCAGCTTGGAACTTAGCTATGGCTACACCTTC. It yields the protein CASSLELSYGYTF.

Regarding this clone: The same CDR3 can be traced to other DNA sequences in this sample. The chain carries TRBV30 and TRBJ2-1; D perhaps matches TRBD2 (5 bases). The CDR3 has 16 residues. Trimming stripped 5 bases from V and 7 bases from J, with 24 bases between. CDR1 is GTSNPN, CDR2 SVGIG, per germline (reference sequence). The CDR3 protein is CAWFSPIPRRGNEQFF. The CDR3 nucleotides read TGTGCCTGGTTCTCACCTATTCCCCGCCGGGGTAATGAGCAGTTCTTC.

This clone was found a few times. The chain recombines TRBV19 with TRBJ2-3; 7 bases agree with TRBD2. The CDR3 has 15 residues. Germline CDR1 and CDR2: LNHDA and SQIVND (reference sequence). J was trimmed by 2 bases and V by 3 bases; bases with no gene match: 5. CDR3 bases: TGTGCCAGTAGTATCCTAGCGGCTTACACAGATACGCAGTATTTT. Translation gives CASSILAAYTDTQYF.

This sequence joins TRBV7-2 and TRBJ2-1; D remains ambiguous. Per the germline V gene, CDR1 is SGHTA and CDR2 is FQGNSA. The CDR3 totals 16 residues. With 0 bases removed from V and 2 bases from J, the gap between germline ends came to 11 bases. For the CDR3, the DNA is TGTGCCAGCAGCTTAGCGAGCGCTCGGCCCTACAATGAGCAGTTCTTC. This gives the protein CASSLASARPYNEQFF.

This sequence joins TRBV5-4 and TRBJ2-7; TRBD1 might be the D (5 bases). CDR1 and CDR2 from the germline V gene are SGHNT and YYREEE (reference sequence). This CDR3 has 14 amino acids. The germline V and J ends were trimmed by 0 bases and 3 bases, with 10 bases remaining between them. The CDR3 DNA reads TGTGCCAGCAGCTTGGGAGGACAAAACTACGAGCAGTACGTC. Protein sequence: CASSLGGQNYEQYV.

This sequence joins TRBV29-1 and TRBJ2-5, with D uncertain. Germline CDR1 is SQVTM and CDR2 is ANQGSEA. V was trimmed by 2 bases and J by 5 bases, leaving 3 bases between them. This CDR3 comprises 10 residues. The CDR3 region is CSVERETQYF. The CDR3, as DNA: TGCAGCGTTGAACGGGAGACCCAGTACTTC.

This clone was seen a handful of times. The CDR3 bases are TGTGCCAGCAGCGTAGTAACAACTAATGAAAAACTGTTTTTT. Translation gives CASSVVTTNEKLFF. The V gene is TRBV9, the J gene TRBJ1-4; D is unclear. CDR1 and CDR2 (germline): SGDLS, YYNGEE. The CDR3 length is 14 residues. Between the trimmed V and J ends, which lost 0 bases and 0 bases, there was a span of 3 bases.

V usage is TRBV4-2 and J usage is TRBJ1-1; tentative D call: TRBD1 (6 bases). In germline, CDR1 is LGHNA, CDR2 YNFKEQ. The CDR3 contains 14 residues. Trimming removed 4 bases from V and 5 bases from J, with 14 bases in between. In nucleotides, the CDR3 is TGTGCCAGCAGCCTTCGGGGGGCTTTTACTGAAGCTTTCTTT. Its translation is CASSLRGAFTEAFF.

This clone came up a few times. The V call is TRBV30, the J call TRBJ2-3; maybe TRBD2 (8 bases). Germline-derived CDR1 and CDR2 are GTSNPN and SVGIG (reference sequence). Deletions cut 1 base from V and 5 bases from J, with 16 bases between. This CDR3 spans 15 amino acids. The CDR3 reads CAWSGTGLAGDTQYF. In DNA form, the CDR3 reads TGTGCCTGGAGTGGGACAGGACTAGCCGGAGATACGCAGTATTTT.